This T cell receptor beta chain was retrieved from a study of blood T cell repertoires in COVID-19. Study in general: Sites across the United States, Italy and Spain contributed samples from acute and convalescent COVID-19. Sources were T cells, B-cell-depleted T cells, or PBMCs; the material itself was cDNA or gDNA.

The CDR3 has 16 amino acids. V was cut by 2 bases and J by 1 base, with 13 bases left in between. Per germline, CDR1 MNHEY and CDR2 SVGEGT. This clone was seen a single time. Per the original data handling: Estimation of nucleated cell counts relied on the amplification of reference gene primers. Clones were sequenced by immunoSEQ multiplex PCR, and TCRdb holds only the in-frame ones, with some missing. From that table come the V and J calls and clone size; the DNA was used to work out D and trimming. There are about 71,000 clones in the sample; 86% occur only once, and just under 2% lies in the top ten.

The rearrangement uses TRBV6-2 or TRBV6-3 and TRBJ2-3, with D possibly TRBD2 on 5 matching bases. This TCR derives from a man under 40 with acute or convalescent COVID-19. Sequenced material: peripheral blood. The CDR3 reads CASSYRSGEGTDTQYF. The CDR3 DNA reads as TGTGCCAGCAGTTACCGCAGCGGTGAAGGCACAGATACGCAGTATTTT.